This TCR beta chain derives from a study of blood T cell repertoires in COVID-19. For the study at large: There were acute and convalescent COVID-19 samples, and they came from the United States, Italy and Spain. From T cells, B-cell-depleted T cells, or PBMCs came the material, which was cDNA or gDNA.

This clone was counted only a few times. The CDR3 is made up of 16 amino acids. The junction had 3 bases not matched to a gene; V was cut back by 4 bases and J by 0 bases. Germline V gene sequence: CDR1 KGHDR, CDR2 SFDVKD. Study processing details: Reference gene primer amplification in the assay estimated nucleated cell counts. The repertoire was sequenced with immunoSEQ multiplex PCR; TCRdb's copy has only in-frame clones and lacks some. D and trimming come from the DNA, and the V and J calls and clone size come from that table. The table records tens of thousands of clones, 90% of them present only once.

The chain joins TRBV24-1 to TRBJ2-3; the match to TRBD1 covers 10 bases. Sequencing was done on a sample of peripheral blood. This TCR was sampled from a man aged 45-60 years with acute or convalescent COVID-19. DNA of the CDR3: TGTGCCACCAGTGAGGTGGACAGGGGGAGCACAGATACGCAGTATTTT. It translates to CATSEVDRGSTDTQYF.